This T cell receptor beta chain originates from a study of PD-L1 blockade in urothelial cancer. Some clones are missing from TCRdb's copy, which holds only in-frame ones; the method was immunoSEQ multiplex PCR. Of about 50,000 clones detected, approximately 90% appear once; the ten largest clones hold about 8%. To note about this clone: The antigen is undetermined.

Whole-study findings and limits: Expansion of tumor-associated blood clones at 3 weeks was greater in durable-benefit patients.

The input for sequencing was PBMCs, taken around atezolizumab (anti-PD-L1) treatment. The receptor's source is a man aged 55-75 years with urothelial cancer.

Here the CDR3 DNA reads TGTGCCAGCAGCCTCGGAGGGTCAGGGACGACTGAAGCTTTCTTT. Protein product: CASSLGGSGTTEAFF. The chain couples TRBV28 to TRBJ1-1; maybe TRBD1 (5 bases). The germline V gene has CDR1 MDHEN and CDR2 SYDVKM. V lost 6 bases and J lost 5, with 19 bases in between. The CDR3 sequence is 15 residues long.